This T cell receptor (beta chain) came from a study of T cell responses to AZD1222 COVID-19 vaccine. This clone was observed once. Its antigen is still unknown. The germline CDR1 and CDR2 sequences are DFQATT and SNEGSKA (reference sequence). This CDR3 has 15 residues. After removal of 4 bases from V and 5 bases from J, the junction contained 11 bases not matched to a gene. Study outcomes and limitations: Just a handful of people given AZD1222 tested seropositive at baseline.

Assay used: immunoSEQ multiplex PCR; TCRdb lists only in-frame clones, some missing. The sample records about 110,000 clones, about 90% being singletons. The chain couples TRBV20-1 to TRBJ2-7; 10 positions agree with TRBD1. The TCR sequence derives from an adult in good health. The source material was peripheral blood, sampled on day 0 of AZD1222 vaccination. The CDR3 spells CSANDRGRGLHEQYF. DNA for the CDR3: TGCAGTGCTAATGACAGGGGGCGCGGTCTTCACGAGCAGTACTTC.